This TCR beta chain is from a study of T-cell memory formation after mild COVID-19. Whole-study findings and limits: The study found balanced CD4/CD8 in clones contracting day 15 to 85 and a CD4+ lean in later expanders.

The TCR alpha and TCR beta cDNA libraries, bearing sample barcodes and UMIs, were generated by 5'RACE using constant-segment primers. TCRdb re-called the 5' RACE reads with MiXCR, one entry per CDR3 protein. Of a few hundred thousand distinct CDR3 sequences listed, about 23% are singletons. With regard to this clonotype: Antigen specificity is unknown. One end of the junction is discordant with germline, which a read error may explain.

This CDR3 is 16 amino acids long. The source is an adult woman who had mild COVID-19 (a few samples of this study predate the infection). Cell type and time point are not known. The sample comprised PBMCs or a T cell subset sorted from them (not recorded which). V usage is TRBV12-3 or TRBV12-4 and J usage is TRBJ2-1, with 12 bases matching TRBD2. CDR3 sequence: CASSPLTSGGKNDQFF. The CDR3 nucleotides are TGTGCCAGCAGTCCCCTCACTAGCGGGGGGAAAAATGATCAGTTCTTC.